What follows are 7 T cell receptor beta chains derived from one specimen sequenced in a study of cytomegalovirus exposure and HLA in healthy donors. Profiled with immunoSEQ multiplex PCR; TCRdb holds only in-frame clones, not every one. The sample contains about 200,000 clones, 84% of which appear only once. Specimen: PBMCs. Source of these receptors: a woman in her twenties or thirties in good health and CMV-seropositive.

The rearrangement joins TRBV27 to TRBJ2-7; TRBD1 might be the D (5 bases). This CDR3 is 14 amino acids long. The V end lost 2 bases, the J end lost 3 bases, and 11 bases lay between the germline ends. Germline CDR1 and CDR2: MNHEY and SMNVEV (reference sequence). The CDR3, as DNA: TGTGCCAGCAGTTTAGCAACAGGCATCTACGAGCAGTACTTC. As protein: CASSLATGIYEQYF.

CDR3 bases: TGTGCCAGCAGCTTCGGGACTAGCGGGATCTACGAGCAGTACTTC. Translated: CASSFGTSGIYEQYF. The V call is TRBV5-4, the J call TRBJ2-7; 13 positions agree with TRBD2. Losses at the gene ends were 2 bases for V and 3 bases for J; bases not matched to a gene: 2. The CDR3 loop spans 15 amino acids. CDR1 is SGHNT and CDR2 is YYREEE in the germline V gene (reference sequence).

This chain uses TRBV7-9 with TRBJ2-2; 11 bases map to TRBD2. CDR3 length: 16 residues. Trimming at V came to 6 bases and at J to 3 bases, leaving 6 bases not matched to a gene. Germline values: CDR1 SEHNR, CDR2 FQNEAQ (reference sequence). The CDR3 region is CASSQRTSGYTGELFF. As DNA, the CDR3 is TGTGCCAGCAGTCAAAGGACTAGCGGGTACACCGGGGAGCTGTTTTTT.

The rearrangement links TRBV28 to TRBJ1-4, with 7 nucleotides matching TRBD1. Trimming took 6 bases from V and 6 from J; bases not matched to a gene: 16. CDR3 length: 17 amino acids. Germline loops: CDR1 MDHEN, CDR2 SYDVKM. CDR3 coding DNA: TGTGCCAGCAGCCGTCGGAGACAGGGTGGCGGCCATGAAAAACTGTTTTTT. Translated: CASSRRRQGGGHEKLFF. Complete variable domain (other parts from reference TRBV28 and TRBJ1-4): DVKVTQSSRYLVKRTGEKVFLECVQDMDHENMFWYRQDPGLGLRLIYFSYDVKMKEKGDIPEGYSVSREKKERFSLILESASTNQTSMYLCASSRRRQGGGHEKLFFGSGTQLSVL.

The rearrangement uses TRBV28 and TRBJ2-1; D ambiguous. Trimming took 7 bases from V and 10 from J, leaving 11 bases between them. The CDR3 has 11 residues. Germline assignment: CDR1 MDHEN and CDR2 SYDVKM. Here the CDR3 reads CASTELGEQFF. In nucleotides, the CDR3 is TGTGCCAGCACCGAACTCGGGGAGCAGTTCTTC.

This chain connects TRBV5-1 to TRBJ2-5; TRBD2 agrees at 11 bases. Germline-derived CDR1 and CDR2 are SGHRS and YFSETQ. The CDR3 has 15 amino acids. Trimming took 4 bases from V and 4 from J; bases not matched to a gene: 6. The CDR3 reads CASSITSGSLETQYF. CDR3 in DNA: TGCGCCAGCAGCATTACTAGCGGGAGTTTAGAGACCCAGTACTTC.

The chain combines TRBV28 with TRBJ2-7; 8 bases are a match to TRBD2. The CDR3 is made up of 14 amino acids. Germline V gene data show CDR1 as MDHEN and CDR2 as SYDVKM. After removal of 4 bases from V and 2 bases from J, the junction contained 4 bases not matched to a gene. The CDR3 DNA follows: TGTGCCAGCAGTTCCGGACTAGCCCCCTACGAGCAGTACTTC. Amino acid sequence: CASSSGLAPYEQYF.